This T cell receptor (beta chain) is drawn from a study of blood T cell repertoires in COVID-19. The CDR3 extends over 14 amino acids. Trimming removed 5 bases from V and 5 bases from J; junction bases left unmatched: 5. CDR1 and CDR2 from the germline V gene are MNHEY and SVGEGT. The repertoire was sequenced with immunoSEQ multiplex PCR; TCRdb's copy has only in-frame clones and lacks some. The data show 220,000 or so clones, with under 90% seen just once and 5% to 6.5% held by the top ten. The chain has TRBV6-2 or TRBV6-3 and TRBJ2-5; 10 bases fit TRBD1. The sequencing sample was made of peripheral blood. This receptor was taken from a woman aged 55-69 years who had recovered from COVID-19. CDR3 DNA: TGTGCCAGCAGTCCCGGGACAGGGGACGAGACCCAGTACTTC. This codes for CASSPGTGDETQYF.